This T cell receptor beta chain appears in the sequencing data of a study of blood T cell repertoires in COVID-19. Study summary: Material from acute and convalescent COVID-19 was sourced from the United States, Italy and Spain.

V shed 2 bases and J 2 bases; nucleotides not matched to a gene: 11. This CDR3 is built from 18 residues. Germline V gene sequence: CDR1 MNHEY, CDR2 SMNVEV (reference sequence). The authors' processing: Estimates of nucleated cell counts were drawn from the amplification of reference gene primers. Generated by immunoSEQ multiplex PCR, the TCRdb table keeps only in-frame clones and is missing some. The V and J calls and the clone size are those of that table, but D and trimming were determined from the DNA. The sample lists tens of thousands of clones; approximately 83% were seen once. The material sequenced was peripheral blood. The receptor's source is a woman aged 55-70 years with acute or convalescent COVID-19. This chain connects TRBV27 to TRBJ1-5; 8 bases agree with TRBD1. The chain's CDR3 is CASSLTRTGTMGNQPQHF. CDR3 bases: TGTGCCAGCAGTTTAACACGGACAGGGACGATGGGCAATCAGCCCCAGCATTTT.